The rows below give T cell receptor beta chains drawn from one sample of a study of blood T cell repertoires in COVID-19. The assay was immunoSEQ multiplex PCR, and TCRdb's table has in-frame clones only and misses some. The sample yields about 220,000 clones, about 90% seen once. Sequenced input: peripheral blood. The receptors were gathered from a man aged 35 to 55 with active or convalescent COVID-19. Each CDR3 is given with its conserved first and last residue. Fields, in order: clone size, J gene, V gene, D gene, CDR3 protein, CDR3 DNA. A D gene is named only where the DNA matches it firmly. The listing skips clone size in some rows; elsewhere it reads once, few, many or a size class.

>NA|TRBJ1-5|TRBV5-6|TRBD1
CASSLTGTGNQPQHF
TGTGCCAGCAGCTTGACCGGGACAGGTAATCAGCCCCAGCATTTT
>NA|TRBJ1-2|TRBV2|NA
CASARVGATNYGYTF
TGTGCCAGCGCCCGCGTGGGCGCTACTAACTATGGCTACACCTTC
>NA|TRBJ2-3|TRBV24-1|TRBD1
CATSDATGVVDTQYF
TGTGCCACCAGTGATGCGACAGGGGTGGTAGATACGCAGTATTTT
>NA|TRBJ2-7|TRBV11-2|NA
CASSSRLAGLDEQYF
TGTGCCAGCAGCTCCCGGCTCGCGGGTTTGGACGAGCAGTACTTC
>NA|TRBJ1-1|TRBV2|TRBD1
CASSDKRQGVPEAFF
TGTGCCAGCAGCGACAAGCGACAGGGCGTTCCTGAAGCTTTCTTT
>NA|TRBJ2-5|TRBV5-1|TRBD2
CASSFSGGYQETQYF
TGCGCCAGCAGCTTCAGCGGGGGGTACCAAGAGACCCAGTACTTC
>NA|TRBJ2-1|TRBV29-1|NA
CSVEGALGYNEQFF
TGCAGCGTTGAAGGGGCATTAGGCTACAATGAGCAGTTCTTC
>once|TRBJ2-7|TRBV4-1|NA
CASSQGVNYEQYF
TGCGCCAGCAGCCAAGGAGTAAATTACGAGCAGTACTTC
>once|TRBJ2-2|TRBV24-1|TRBD2
CATSGQREGLDAGELFF
TGTGCCACCAGTGGCCAGCGGGAGGGCCTAGACGCCGGGGAGCTGTTTTTT
>NA|TRBJ1-4|TRBV6-5|TRBD1
CASRFQGAQGEKLFF
TGTGCCAGCAGGTTCCAGGGGGCTCAGGGGGAAAAACTGTTTTTT
>NA|TRBJ2-7|TRBV28|TRBD1
CASSPSPGQAKQYF
TGTGCCAGCAGTCCCAGTCCGGGACAGGCTAAGCAGTACTTC
>NA|TRBJ1-4|TRBV28|TRBD1
CASSPSGQTSSMELFF
TGTGCCAGCAGTCCCTCGGGACAGACCTCGTCAATGGAACTGTTTTTT
>NA|TRBJ1-5|TRBV4-1|NA
CASSQERAGNQPQHF
TGCGCCAGCAGCCAAGAACGGGCAGGGAATCAGCCCCAGCATTTT
>NA|TRBJ2-7|TRBV27|TRBD2
CASSSLAGGPGEQYF
TGTGCCAGCAGTTCCTTAGCGGGAGGGCCGGGGGAGCAGTACTTC
>once|TRBJ2-3|TRBV4-1|NA
CASSQDPGGFTDTQYF
TGCGCCAGCAGCCAAGATCCCGGCGGATTCACAGATACGCAGTATTTT
>NA|TRBJ1-5|TRBV27|TRBD1
CASGTGASYSNQPQHF
TGTGCCAGCGGGACAGGGGCTTCGTATAGCAATCAGCCCCAGCATTTT
>once|TRBJ1-1|TRBV18|TRBD1
CASSPDRGPRGTEAFF
TGTGCCAGCTCACCGGACAGGGGTCCCAGGGGGACTGAAGCTTTCTTT
>NA|TRBJ1-2|TRBV28|NA
CASSYNRPNYGYTF
TGTGCCAGCAGTTATAACAGACCCAACTATGGCTACACCTTC
>NA|TRBJ1-1|TRBV6-5|NA
CASSSYTGFSEAFF
TGTGCCAGCAGTTCCTATACAGGGTTTTCTGAAGCTTTCTTT
>NA|TRBJ2-1|TRBV7-2|TRBD2
CASSQGPAGENEQFF
TGTGCCAGCAGCCAAGGCCCAGCGGGGGAGAATGAGCAGTTCTTC
>NA|TRBJ2-1|TRBV11-2|NA
CASSSFTRGAYNEQFF
TGTGCCAGCAGCTCCTTTACCAGGGGCGCGTACAATGAGCAGTTCTTC
>few|TRBJ1-4|TRBV5-6|NA
CASSRYGLATNEKLFF
TGTGCCAGCAGCCGGTATGGTCTTGCAACTAATGAAAAACTGTTTTTT
>NA|TRBJ2-2|TRBV11-3|TRBD2
CASSLGGSGTGELFF
TGTGCCAGCAGCTTAGGAGGTAGCGGGACCGGGGAGCTGTTTTTT
>NA|TRBJ2-1|TRBV6-1|NA
CASSERVNEQFF
TGTGCCAGCAGTGAAAGAGTCAATGAGCAGTTCTTC
>NA|TRBJ1-6|TRBV5-1|NA
CASSFDIYNSPLHF
TGCGCCAGCAGCTTCGACATTTATAATTCACCCCTCCACTTT
>NA|TRBJ1-5|TRBV20-1|NA
CSASWRSQPQHF
TGCAGTGCTAGTTGGAGAAGTCAGCCCCAGCATTTT
>NA|TRBJ1-5|TRBV5-4|TRBD1
CASRDGDRENSNQPQHF
TGTGCCAGCAGGGACGGGGACAGGGAAAATAGCAATCAGCCCCAGCATTTT
>NA|TRBJ1-1|TRBV5-1|NA
CASSLTVIMNTEAFF
TGCGCCAGCAGCTTGACAGTCATCATGAACACTGAAGCTTTCTTT
>few|TRBJ1-1|TRBV10-3|TRBD1
CAIRTGEITEAFF
TGTGCCATCAGGACAGGGGAGATCACTGAAGCTTTCTTT